Sequencing of this T cell receptor (beta chain) was carried out in a study of T cells in localized non-small cell lung cancer. Germline values: CDR1 MRHNA, CDR2 SNTAGT. V lost 4 bases and J lost 5, with 9 bases in between. CDR3 length: 14 amino acids. The assay was immunoSEQ multiplex PCR, and TCRdb's table has in-frame clones only and misses some. The sample includes 45,000 to 70,000 clones, around 86% of them seen just once. Sample: peripheral blood, taken before any cancer treatment. The receptor was derived from a woman aged 35 to 70 with stage I lung adenocarcinoma. V is TRBV6-4 and J is TRBJ1-6, with TRBD1 as a possible D gene (6 bases). The CDR3 here is CASSAAGDNSPLHF. The CDR3 region has the DNA TGTGCCAGCAGTGCGGCAGGGGATAATTCACCCCTCCACTTT.